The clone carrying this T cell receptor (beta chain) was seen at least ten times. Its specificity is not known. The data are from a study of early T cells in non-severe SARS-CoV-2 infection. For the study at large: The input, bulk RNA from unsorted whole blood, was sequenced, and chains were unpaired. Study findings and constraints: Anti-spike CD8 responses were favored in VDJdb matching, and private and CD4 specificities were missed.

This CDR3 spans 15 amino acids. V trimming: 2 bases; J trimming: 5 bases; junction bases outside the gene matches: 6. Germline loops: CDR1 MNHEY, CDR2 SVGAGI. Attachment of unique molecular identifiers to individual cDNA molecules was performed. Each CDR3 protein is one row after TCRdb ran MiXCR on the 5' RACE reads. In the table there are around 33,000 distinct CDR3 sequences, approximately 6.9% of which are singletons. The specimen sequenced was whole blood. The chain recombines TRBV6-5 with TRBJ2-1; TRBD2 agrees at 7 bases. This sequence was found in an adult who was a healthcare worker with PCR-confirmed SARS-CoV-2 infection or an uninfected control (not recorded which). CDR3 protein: CASSYLAEIHNEQFF. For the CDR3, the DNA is TGTGCCAGCAGTTACCTAGCGGAAATTCACAATGAGCAGTTCTTC.